This is a list of T cell receptor beta chains from one sample in a study of T cells after yellow fever vaccination. TCRdb called the 5' RACE reads again in MiXCR, with one record for every CDR3 protein. The sample has tens of thousands of distinct CDR3 sequences; 6.5% to 9% are singletons. The sequences come from CD8+ T cells sorted from PBMCs, collected 15 days after the yellow fever booster vaccination. The receptor set was obtained from a man aged 30 to 45 who received the YFV17D yellow fever vaccine. The CDR3 runs from the conserved cysteine through the conserved F or W. The D gene is left open where the match is weak. For some rows the clone size is stated as once, few or many, or as a class when expanded; others skip it.

TRBV12-3/TRBV12-4	TRBJ2-1	many	NA	CASSFSLRENNEQFF	TGTGCCAGCAGTTTCTCCCTCAGGGAAAACAATGAGCAGTTCTTC
TRBV4-2	TRBJ2-7	NA	TRBD2	CASSPWGGYEQYF	TGTGCCAGCAGCCCCTGGGGGGGCTACGAGCAGTACTTC
TRBV5-1	TRBJ2-7	many	TRBD2	CASSLAGPGGLDEQYF	TGCGCCAGCAGCTTGGCCGGGCCGGGAGGCTTGGACGAGCAGTACTTC
TRBV24-1	TRBJ2-1	few	NA	CATSDNRVAGEQFF	TGTGCCACCAGTGATAACAGGGTGGCGGGTGAGCAGTTCTTC
TRBV6-5	TRBJ2-7	few	TRBD2	CASSYGAGEDFEQYF	TGTGCCAGCAGTTACGGGGCGGGAGAAGATTTCGAGCAGTACTTC
TRBV15	TRBJ1-2	NA	NA	CATSGETYGYTF	TGTGCCACCAGCGGAGAGACCTATGGCTACACCTTC
TRBV20-1	TRBJ1-2	many	NA	CSALGGLTNTYGYTF	TGCAGTGCCTTGGGAGGCCTCACAAACACCTATGGCTACACCTTC
TRBV7-2	TRBJ1-2	NA	TRBD1	CASSTQGSGYTF	TGTGCCAGCAGCACACAGGGGTCTGGCTACACCTTC
TRBV19	TRBJ2-1	few	TRBD2	CASTSGRSYEQFF	TGTGCCAGTACTAGCGGGAGATCCTATGAGCAGTTCTTC
TRBV12-3/TRBV12-4	TRBJ1-2	many	TRBD1	CASTASGTGEYGYTF	TGTGCCAGCACTGCCTCCGGGACAGGGGAATATGGCTACACCTTC
TRBV6-5	TRBJ2-1	many	NA	CASQVEGLGENEQFF	TGTGCCAGCCAAGTGGAGGGGCTCGGGGAGAATGAGCAGTTCTTC
TRBV5-1	TRBJ1-5	many	NA	CASSLSPGYSNQPQHF	TGCGCCAGCAGCTTATCTCCAGGGTATAGCAATCAGCCCCAGCATTTT
TRBV7-9	TRBJ2-7	many	NA	CASGEQADEQYF	TGTGCCAGCGGGGAGCAGGCTGACGAGCAGTACTTC
TRBV10-3	TRBJ2-2	many	TRBD1	CAISEGDRLRPGELFF	TGTGCCATCAGTGAGGGGGACAGGCTACGACCCGGGGAGCTGTTTTTT
TRBV5-1	TRBJ2-1	many	NA	CASGGNEQFF	TGCGCCAGTGGGGGGAATGAGCAGTTCTTC
TRBV28	TRBJ2-7	few	TRBD1	CASSRQGYYEQYF	TGTGCCAGCAGTCGACAGGGGTATTACGAGCAGTACTTC
TRBV15	TRBJ2-5	many	NA	CATSYPGVDQETQYF	TGTGCCACCAGCTACCCAGGAGTCGACCAAGAGACCCAGTACTTC
TRBV27	TRBJ2-3	many	NA	CASSLNSLTPTDTQYF	TGTGCCAGCAGCTTGAACAGCCTTACTCCCACAGATACGCAGTATTTT